Included here is one T cell receptor beta chain sequence, with context. Antigen: not known. CDR1 and CDR2 (germline): LNHDA, SQIVND (reference sequence). CDR3 size: 15 residues. V was shortened by 1 base and J by 8 bases, with 14 bases between the two germline ends. This specimen belongs to a study of cytomegalovirus exposure and HLA in healthy donors. Regarding the study as a whole: A later analysis found common viral pathogens apparently linked to several of the most significant clusters.

PCR primers comprised 60 Vbeta and 13 Jbeta primers. The authors' processing: As a later analysis found, there were 60 million to 90 million unique TCR beta chains, of which approximately 10 million were shared. Sequenced by immunoSEQ multiplex PCR; TCRdb stores in-frame clones only, minus some. The DNA gave D and trimming, while V, J and clone size come from that table. The sample lists about 200,000 clones, more than 75% seen once, with nearly 0.4% in the top ten. The genes are TRBV19 and TRBJ1-4, with D perhaps matching TRBD1 (5 bases). The TCR was taken from a male donor in good health and CMV-seropositive. The specimen sequenced was PBMCs. The CDR3 bases are TGTGCCAGTAGTATAGGACTCTCGGACAACGAAAAACTGTTTTTT. This translates into CASSIGLSDNEKLFF.